A selection of T cell receptor beta chains follows, all from one sample in a study of blood T cell repertoires in COVID-19. Profiling relied on immunoSEQ multiplex PCR, and the TCRdb table lists in-frame clones only, not all of them. The sample consists of about 190,000 clones, 88% of them appearing once. The sequenced material came from peripheral blood. These receptors all stem from a woman in her thirties or forties who had recovered from COVID-19. The CDR3 runs from the conserved cysteine through the conserved F or W. The order of the fields is CDR3 protein, V gene, CDR3 length.

CDR3 protein: CAISGTSGNTDTQYF
V gene: TRBV10-3
CDR3 length: 15

CDR3 protein: CATSTGLGTYEQYF
V gene: TRBV24-1
CDR3 length: 14

CDR3 protein: CASTWTGSDTEAFF
V gene: TRBV28
CDR3 length: 14

CDR3 protein: CASSLGTGSSRQETQYF
V gene: TRBV7-6
CDR3 length: 17

CDR3 protein: CAWAAGFYEQYF
V gene: TRBV30
CDR3 length: 12

CDR3 protein: CASSYSDRGYEKLFF
V gene: TRBV6-6
CDR3 length: 15

CDR3 protein: CASSPRQDVYGYTF
V gene: TRBV27
CDR3 length: 14

CDR3 protein: CASSSGQAFEETQYF
V gene: TRBV5-4
CDR3 length: 15

CDR3 protein: CASSPMGLANTGELFF
V gene: TRBV27
CDR3 length: 16

CDR3 protein: CASSLTSGVLDTQYF
V gene: TRBV7-2
CDR3 length: 15

CDR3 protein: CASSLQGFEKLFF
V gene: TRBV5-5
CDR3 length: 13

CDR3 protein: CASSLDPPSEQFF
V gene: TRBV7-3
CDR3 length: 13

CDR3 protein: CASSYTGGGNTEAFF
V gene: TRBV6-2/TRBV6-3
CDR3 length: 15

CDR3 protein: CASSRPVQGASFTGELFF
V gene: TRBV3-1/TRBV3-2
CDR3 length: 18

CDR3 protein: CASSLLDRAYLNEQFF
V gene: TRBV9
CDR3 length: 16

CDR3 protein: CASSQDWSWGYTF
V gene: TRBV3-1/TRBV3-2
CDR3 length: 13

CDR3 protein: CASSYDGTEYQPQHF
V gene: TRBV6-5
CDR3 length: 15

CDR3 protein: CASSLNGRAGNIQYF
V gene: TRBV7-3
CDR3 length: 15

CDR3 protein: CASSTGTGTQPQHF
V gene: TRBV19
CDR3 length: 14

CDR3 protein: CASSPGTGNAYGYTF
V gene: TRBV19
CDR3 length: 15

CDR3 protein: CASSLEGPGGTDTQYF
V gene: TRBV11-3
CDR3 length: 16

CDR3 protein: CASSIRPNRSLDSNQPQHF
V gene: TRBV14
CDR3 length: 19

CDR3 protein: CASRDRGNIQYF
V gene: TRBV2
CDR3 length: 12

CDR3 protein: CASSSGQGANNEQFF
V gene: TRBV11-3
CDR3 length: 15

CDR3 protein: CASGRDSNEKLFF
V gene: TRBV12-5
CDR3 length: 13

CDR3 protein: CATSGQRSYNEQFF
V gene: TRBV24-1
CDR3 length: 14

CDR3 protein: CASSSAGQGQETQYF
V gene: TRBV28
CDR3 length: 15

CDR3 protein: CASSLGGTGFNEQFF
V gene: TRBV11-3
CDR3 length: 15

CDR3 protein: CASSLPRTGVNTGELFF
V gene: TRBV7-3
CDR3 length: 17

CDR3 protein: CASSDSSGNTGELFF
V gene: TRBV6-4
CDR3 length: 15

CDR3 protein: CASSVANSGPYNEQFF
V gene: TRBV9
CDR3 length: 16

CDR3 protein: CASSLGDRDRAEAFF
V gene: TRBV5-1
CDR3 length: 15

CDR3 protein: CASSPRLAGGGGAQYF
V gene: TRBV11-2
CDR3 length: 16

CDR3 protein: CASSLGGGTVNEQFF
V gene: TRBV11-3
CDR3 length: 15

CDR3 protein: CAISLTGGDEKLFF
V gene: TRBV10-3
CDR3 length: 14

CDR3 protein: CASSIVRTGGNEKLFF
V gene: TRBV19
CDR3 length: 16

CDR3 protein: CASSYNRGGNQPQHF
V gene: TRBV6-6
CDR3 length: 15

CDR3 protein: CASSEYESGAHQPQHF
V gene: TRBV6-1
CDR3 length: 16

CDR3 protein: CASSKQGVNEQYF
V gene: TRBV19
CDR3 length: 13

CDR3 protein: CASRLIQGDTEAFF
V gene: TRBV6-6
CDR3 length: 14

CDR3 protein: CASSYTGSYGYTF
V gene: TRBV6-5
CDR3 length: 13